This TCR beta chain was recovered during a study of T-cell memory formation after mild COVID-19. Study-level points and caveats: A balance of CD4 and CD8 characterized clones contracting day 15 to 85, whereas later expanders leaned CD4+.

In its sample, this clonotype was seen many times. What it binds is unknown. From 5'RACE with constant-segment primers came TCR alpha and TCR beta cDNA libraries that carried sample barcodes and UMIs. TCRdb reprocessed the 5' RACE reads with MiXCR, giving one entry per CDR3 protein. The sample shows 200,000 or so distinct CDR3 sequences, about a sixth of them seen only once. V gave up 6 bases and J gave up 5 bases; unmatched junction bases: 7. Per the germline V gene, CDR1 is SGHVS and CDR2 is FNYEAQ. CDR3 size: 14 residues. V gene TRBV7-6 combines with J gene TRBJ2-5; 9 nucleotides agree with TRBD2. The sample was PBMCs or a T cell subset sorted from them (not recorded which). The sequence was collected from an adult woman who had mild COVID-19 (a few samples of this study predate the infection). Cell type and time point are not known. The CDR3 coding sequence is TGTGCCAGCAGAAGCGGGGGGCGAGGGGAGACCCAGTACTTC. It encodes CASRSGGRGETQYF.